This T cell receptor (beta chain) was recorded in a study of cytomegalovirus exposure and HLA in healthy donors. This CDR3 is 18 amino acids long. Trimming pared 6 bases from V and 0 bases from J, leaving 21 bases between. Germline V CDR1 and CDR2: MGHDK, SYGVNS. PCR employed 60 Vbeta and 13 Jbeta primers. Some clones are missing from TCRdb's copy, which holds only in-frame ones; the method was immunoSEQ multiplex PCR. Across about 120,000 clones, the top ten clones capture roughly 3.5% of the sample. The sample was PBMCs. The clonotype comes from a man younger than 35 in good health and CMV-seronegative. The chain employs TRBV25-1 and TRBJ2-1, with D tentatively TRBD2 (5 bases). The CDR3 loop reads CASSSPRGGHSSYNEQFF. CDR3 nucleotides: TGTGCCAGCAGCTCCCCTAGAGGAGGCCACAGCTCCTACAATGAGCAGTTCTTC.